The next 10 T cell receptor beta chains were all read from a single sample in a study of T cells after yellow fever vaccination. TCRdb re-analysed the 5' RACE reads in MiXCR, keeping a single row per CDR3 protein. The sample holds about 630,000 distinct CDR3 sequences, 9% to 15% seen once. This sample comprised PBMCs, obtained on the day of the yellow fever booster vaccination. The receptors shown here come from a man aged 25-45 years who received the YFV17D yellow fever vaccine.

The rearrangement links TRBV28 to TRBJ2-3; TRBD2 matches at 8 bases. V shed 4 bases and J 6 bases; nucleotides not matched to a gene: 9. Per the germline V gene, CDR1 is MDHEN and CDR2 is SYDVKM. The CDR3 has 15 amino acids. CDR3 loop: CASSSRSGTMDTQYF. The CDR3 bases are TGTGCCAGCAGTTCCCGTAGCGGGACGATGGATACGCAGTATTTT.

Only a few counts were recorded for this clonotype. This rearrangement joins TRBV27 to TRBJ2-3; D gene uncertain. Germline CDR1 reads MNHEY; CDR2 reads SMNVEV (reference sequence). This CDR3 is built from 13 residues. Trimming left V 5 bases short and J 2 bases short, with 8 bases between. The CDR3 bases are TGTGCCAGCAGTCAGAGGTTCACAGATACGCAGTATTTT. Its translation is CASSQRFTDTQYF.

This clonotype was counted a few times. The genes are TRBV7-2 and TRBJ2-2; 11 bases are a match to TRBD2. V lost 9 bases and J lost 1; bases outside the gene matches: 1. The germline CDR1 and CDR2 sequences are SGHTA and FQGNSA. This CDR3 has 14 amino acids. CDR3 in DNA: TGTGCCAGGGGGACTAGCGGGAACACCGGGGAGCTGTTTTTT. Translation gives CARGTSGNTGELFF.

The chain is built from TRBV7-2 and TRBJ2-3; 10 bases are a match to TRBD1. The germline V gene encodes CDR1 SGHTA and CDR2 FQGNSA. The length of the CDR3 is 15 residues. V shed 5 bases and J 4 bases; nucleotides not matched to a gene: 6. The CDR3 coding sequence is TGTGCCAGCAGCGTGGGACAGGGGTTGTCAGATACGCAGTATTTT. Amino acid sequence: CASSVGQGLSDTQYF. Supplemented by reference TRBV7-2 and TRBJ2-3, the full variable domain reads GAGVSQSPSNKVTEKGKDVELRCDPISGHTALYWYRQSLGQGLEFLIYFQGNSAPDKSGLPSDRFSAERTGGSVSTLTIQRTQQEDSAVYLCASSVGQGLSDTQYFGPGTRLTVL.

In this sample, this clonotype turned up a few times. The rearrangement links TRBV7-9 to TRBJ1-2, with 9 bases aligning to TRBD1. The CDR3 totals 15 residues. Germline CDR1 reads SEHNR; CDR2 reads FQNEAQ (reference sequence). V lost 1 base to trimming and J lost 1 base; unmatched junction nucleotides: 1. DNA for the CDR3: TGTGCCAGCAGCTTAGGGGACAGGGTTAACTATGGCTACACCTTC. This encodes CASSLGDRVNYGYTF.

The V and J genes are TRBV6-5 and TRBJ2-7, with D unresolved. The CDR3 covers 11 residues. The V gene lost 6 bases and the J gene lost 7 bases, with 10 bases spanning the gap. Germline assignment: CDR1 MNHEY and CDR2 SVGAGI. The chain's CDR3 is CASRYGGEQYF. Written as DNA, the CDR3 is TGTGCCAGCAGATACGGTGGGGAGCAGTACTTC.

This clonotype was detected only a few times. The CDR3 loop reads CASSRRTRSETQYF. The CDR3 DNA reads as TGTGCCAGCAGCCGCAGGACTCGGTCGGAGACCCAGTACTTC. This chain connects TRBV5-6 to TRBJ2-5; TRBD2 might be the D (5 bases). Trimming removed 4 bases at V and 5 bases at J, with 15 bases between. The CDR3 covers 14 residues. Germline lookup yields CDR1 SGHDT and CDR2 YYEEEE.

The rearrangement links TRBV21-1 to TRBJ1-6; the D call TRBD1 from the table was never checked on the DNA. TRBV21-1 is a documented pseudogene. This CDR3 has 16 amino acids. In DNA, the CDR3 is TGTGCCAGCAGCAACAAAGCGGGACAGTCAGGTTCACCCCTCCACTTT. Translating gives CASSNKAGQSGSPLHF.

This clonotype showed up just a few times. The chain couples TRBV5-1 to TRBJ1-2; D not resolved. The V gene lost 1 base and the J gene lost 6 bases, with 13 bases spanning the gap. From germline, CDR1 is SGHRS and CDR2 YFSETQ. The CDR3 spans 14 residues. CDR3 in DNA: TGCGCCAGCAGCTTGCTCCGGGATCCAAATGGCTACACCTTC. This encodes CASSLLRDPNGYTF.

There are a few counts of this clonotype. The chain's CDR3 is CASSNTISGNTIYF. Written as DNA, the CDR3 is TGTGCCAGCAGTAACACGATCTCTGGAAACACCATATATTTT. The V call is TRBV25-1, the J call TRBJ1-3; D unresolved. CDR3 length: 14 amino acids. The V end lost 5 bases, the J end lost 0 bases, and 8 bases lay between the germline ends. Germline V lookup: CDR1 MGHDK, CDR2 SYGVNS.